This is a list of T cell receptor beta chains from one sample in a study of GPR56 and killer-like receptors on CD4 memory cells. No DNA is given; TCRdb re-called the reads and lists each CDR3 protein once. The sample totals about 2,400 distinct CDR3 sequences. Sequenced material: memory CD4+ T cells from blood. The receptors come from a human donor in good health. Each CDR3 is given with its conserved first and last residue. Size is stated for part of the rows, as once, few or many counts, or as a class when the clone is expanded.

J gene: TRBJ2-3
clone size: NA
V gene: TRBV9
CDR3 protein: CASSGTSGIENTQYF

J gene: TRBJ2-3
clone size: medium-sized
V gene: TRBV28
CDR3 protein: CASSPSGRASDTQYF

J gene: TRBJ1-1
clone size: NA
V gene: TRBV20-1
CDR3 protein: CSARKPGGGEAFF

J gene: TRBJ2-5
clone size: NA
V gene: TRBV2
CDR3 protein: CASSRDNQETQYF

J gene: TRBJ2-2
clone size: NA
V gene: TRBV6-6
CDR3 protein: CASELAGTVPRGGELFF

J gene: TRBJ1-5
clone size: large
V gene: TRBV6-2/TRBV6-3
CDR3 protein: CASGISGQKHQPQHF

J gene: TRBJ1-6
clone size: medium-sized
V gene: TRBV28
CDR3 protein: CASSHRDRRFSPLHF

J gene: TRBJ2-3
clone size: medium-sized
V gene: TRBV5-4
CDR3 protein: CASSSQGARADTQYF

J gene: TRBJ2-5
clone size: NA
V gene: TRBV20-1
CDR3 protein: CSARKGRETQYF

J gene: TRBJ2-2
clone size: NA
V gene: TRBV15
CDR3 protein: CATRGSVGAAGELFF

J gene: TRBJ1-5
clone size: medium-sized
V gene: TRBV19
CDR3 protein: CASLDRFGNQPQHF

J gene: TRBJ1-2
clone size: NA
V gene: TRBV20-1
CDR3 protein: CSARGEKGALAPRGYTF

J gene: TRBJ2-7
clone size: medium-sized
V gene: TRBV19
CDR3 protein: CATQRGEGAYEQYF

J gene: TRBJ1-4
clone size: medium-sized
V gene: TRBV19
CDR3 protein: CASSIRGGGDEKLFF

J gene: TRBJ2-7
clone size: NA
V gene: TRBV19
CDR3 protein: CASMDRGAVEQYF

J gene: TRBJ1-3
clone size: large
V gene: TRBV6-1
CDR3 protein: CASSEVRPSSGNTIYF

J gene: TRBJ1-2
clone size: NA
V gene: TRBV12-3/TRBV12-4
CDR3 protein: CASSPWEGGGYGYTF

J gene: TRBJ2-6
clone size: NA
V gene: TRBV7-3
CDR3 protein: CASSTRPISGANVLTF

J gene: TRBJ2-1
clone size: medium-sized
V gene: TRBV5-4
CDR3 protein: CASSWKDNNEQFF

J gene: TRBJ2-1
clone size: large
V gene: TRBV6-5
CDR3 protein: CASSPDRGQGEQFF

J gene: TRBJ2-7
clone size: medium-sized
V gene: TRBV19
CDR3 protein: CASEGSSYEQYF

J gene: TRBJ2-1
clone size: NA
V gene: TRBV20-1
CDR3 protein: CSARTEYNEQFF

J gene: TRBJ1-3
clone size: medium-sized
V gene: TRBV28
CDR3 protein: CASSNAGASQFGNTIYF

J gene: TRBJ1-1
clone size: NA
V gene: TRBV7-9
CDR3 protein: CASSFRSHREETEAFF

J gene: TRBJ1-4
clone size: medium-sized
V gene: TRBV5-4
CDR3 protein: CASSGWGLGEKLFF

J gene: TRBJ1-4
clone size: NA
V gene: TRBV20-1
CDR3 protein: CSARKGAGTGREKLFF

J gene: TRBJ2-7
clone size: medium-sized
V gene: TRBV24-1
CDR3 protein: CATSEGRRTGVLQQYF

J gene: TRBJ1-1
clone size: medium-sized
V gene: TRBV10-3
CDR3 protein: CAISEWSMNTEAFF

J gene: TRBJ1-2
clone size: NA
V gene: TRBV7-3
CDR3 protein: CASSPGGEVRTGYTF

J gene: TRBJ2-5
clone size: medium-sized
V gene: TRBV7-9
CDR3 protein: CASSLGWTVTETQYF

J gene: TRBJ1-4
clone size: NA
V gene: TRBV20-1
CDR3 protein: CSAQWTGSTRKLFF

J gene: TRBJ2-7
clone size: medium-sized
V gene: TRBV15
CDR3 protein: CATSRDPTGGDEQYF

J gene: TRBJ1-1
clone size: NA
V gene: TRBV7-9
CDR3 protein: CASSDGQGSLTEAFF

J gene: TRBJ1-1
clone size: NA
V gene: TRBV5-1
CDR3 protein: CASSLLQTGNTEAFF

J gene: TRBJ2-3
clone size: medium-sized
V gene: TRBV5-6
CDR3 protein: CASSLALTASTDTQYF

J gene: TRBJ1-2
clone size: NA
V gene: TRBV4-2
CDR3 protein: CASSQVIGGIANYGYTF

J gene: TRBJ1-2
clone size: NA
V gene: TRBV4-1
CDR3 protein: CASSYRGIGYGYTF

J gene: TRBJ2-2
clone size: large
V gene: TRBV6-6
CDR3 protein: CASSYSRIASNTGELFF

J gene: TRBJ2-1
clone size: large
V gene: TRBV6-2/TRBV6-3
CDR3 protein: CASSTGTSGGNEQFF

J gene: TRBJ2-3
clone size: medium-sized
V gene: TRBV5-6
CDR3 protein: CASSPRPRPMFTDTQYF

J gene: TRBJ2-4
clone size: NA
V gene: TRBV14
CDR3 protein: CASSHIRGFKNIQYF

J gene: TRBJ2-2
clone size: medium-sized
V gene: TRBV28
CDR3 protein: CASSFQAYSGYTGELFF

J gene: TRBJ1-5
clone size: NA
V gene: TRBV6-1
CDR3 protein: CASSRPGQTSNQPQHF

J gene: TRBJ2-5
clone size: NA
V gene: TRBV6-1
CDR3 protein: CASSFGTGSPETQYF

J gene: TRBJ1-4
clone size: medium-sized
V gene: TRBV6-5
CDR3 protein: CASSYSSRRVNEKLFF

J gene: TRBJ1-1
clone size: NA
V gene: TRBV18
CDR3 protein: CASSPQVLGTEAFF

J gene: TRBJ2-7
clone size: medium-sized
V gene: TRBV18
CDR3 protein: CASSATGTDYEQYF

J gene: TRBJ2-5
clone size: NA
V gene: TRBV25-1
CDR3 protein: CASSEYQETQYF

J gene: TRBJ2-1
clone size: large
V gene: TRBV24-1
CDR3 protein: CATSVPDSKFF